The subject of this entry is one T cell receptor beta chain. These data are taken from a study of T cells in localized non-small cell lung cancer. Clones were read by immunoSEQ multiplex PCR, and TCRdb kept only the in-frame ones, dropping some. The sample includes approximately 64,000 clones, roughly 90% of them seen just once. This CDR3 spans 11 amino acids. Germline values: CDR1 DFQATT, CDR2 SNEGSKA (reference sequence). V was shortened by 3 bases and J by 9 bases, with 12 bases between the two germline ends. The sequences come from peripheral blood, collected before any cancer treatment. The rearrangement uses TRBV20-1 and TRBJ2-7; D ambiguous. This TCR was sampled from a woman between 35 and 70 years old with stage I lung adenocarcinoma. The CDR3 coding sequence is TGCAGTGCTAGCACGCCGGACGGGCAGTACTTC. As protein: CSASTPDGQYF.